The rows below give T cell receptor beta chains drawn from one sample of a study of OX40 agonist ivuxolimab in advanced cancers. The method was immunoSEQ multiplex PCR; TCRdb's version includes in-frame clones alone and lacks a portion of them. The sample consists of roughly 82,000 clones, 80% to 90% of them appearing once. This specimen was CD4+ or CD8+ T cells sorted from blood, taken in a trial of the OX40 agonist ivuxolimab. These receptor sequences come from an adult with an advanced solid tumor such as melanoma, head and neck, liver or kidney cancer. CDR3s include the opening cysteine and the closing phenylalanine or tryptophan. The D gene is left open where the match is weak. Rows may omit the clone size; those that give it use once, few, many or a size class.

clone_size | j_call | v_call | d_call | cdr3_nt | cdr3_aa
. | TRBJ1-5 | TRBV19 | . | TGTGCCAGTAAGACAATCGACGGCGGAGGAGGCAATCAGCCCCAGCATTTT | CASKTIDGGGGNQPQHF
. | TRBJ1-2 | TRBV7-9 | . | TGTGCCAGCAGCTTCGCCGGGGGGAACTATGGCTACACCTTC | CASSFAGGNYGYTF
. | TRBJ2-7 | TRBV6-5 | TRBD1 | TGTGCCAGCAGTTCACGGACAGGGAAAGGGAACTACGAGCAGTACTTC | CASSSRTGKGNYEQYF
once | TRBJ2-3 | TRBV19 | . | TGTGCCAGTAGTAGGTCCAGGGTAGCCACAGATACGCAGTATTTT | CASSRSRVATDTQYF
. | TRBJ2-7 | TRBV6-6 | TRBD2 | TGTGCCAGCAGTTTGGGACTAGCCCTCGGAGAGCAGTACTTC | CASSLGLALGEQYF
once | TRBJ2-3 | TRBV19 | . | TGTGCCAGTAGTATTCTGGGGGCCGGCACAGATACGCAGTATTTT | CASSILGAGTDTQYF
. | TRBJ2-5 | TRBV4-2 | TRBD1 | TGTGCCAGCAGCCTCGGGACAGACCAAGAGACCCAGTACTTC | CASSLGTDQETQYF
. | TRBJ1-6 | TRBV2 | . | TGTGCCAGCACCACACAACAGGTGGAAAATTCACCCCTCCACTTT | CASTTQQVENSPLHF
. | TRBJ1-3 | TRBV15 | . | TGTGCCACCAGGGAGGGGCATTTCTACTCTGGAAACACCATATATTTT | CATREGHFYSGNTIYF
. | TRBJ2-5 | TRBV29-1 | TRBD2 | TGCAGCATCACAGGCGGGGGTATGGGGGAGACCCAGTACTTC | CSITGGGMGETQYF
. | TRBJ2-1 | TRBV7-9 | TRBD2 | TGTGCCAGCACGGGGGGGATCAGGCTTAACAATGAGCAGTTCTTC | CASTGGIRLNNEQFF
. | TRBJ2-2 | TRBV28 | . | TGTGCCAGCAGTTCTTCTCGGGACTTTTGGAACACCGGGGAGCTGTTTTTT | CASSSSRDFWNTGELFF
. | TRBJ1-5 | TRBV28 | . | TGTGCCAGCAGTTTGGGGTCGAGGGGCCATCAGCCCCAGCATTTT | CASSLGSRGHQPQHF
. | TRBJ2-5 | TRBV14 | TRBD2 | TGTGCCAGCAGCCAAGCCGCGCGGGGGGGCTGGGAGACCCAGTACTTC | CASSQAARGGWETQYF
. | TRBJ2-3 | TRBV2 | TRBD2 | TGTGCCACTAGACTACGGGAGGGCCTAACAGATACGCAGTATTTT | CATRLREGLTDTQYF
. | TRBJ2-3 | TRBV7-2 | TRBD2 | TGTGCCAGCATCCCGACTAGCACTAGCACAGATACGCAGTATTTT | CASIPTSTSTDTQYF
few | TRBJ1-5 | TRBV27 | . | TGTGCCAGCAGTCCCCGCGGAGGGGCATTTGGCGGTCAGCCCCAGCATTTT | CASSPRGGAFGGQPQHF
. | TRBJ1-1 | TRBV18 | . | TGTGCCAGCTCACCTCTCCTGGGCACTGAAGCTTTCTTT | CASSPLLGTEAFF
. | TRBJ1-6 | TRBV19 | . | TGTGCCAGTAGTCCCTCCGGACCGTCGAGCTCCTATAATTCACCCCTCCACTTT | CASSPSGPSSSYNSPLHF
once | TRBJ2-7 | TRBV5-4 | TRBD2 | TGTGCCAGCAGGGAGAGCGGGGGGGATTCCTACGAGCAGTACTTC | CASRESGGDSYEQYF